Sequencing of this T cell receptor beta chain was carried out in a study of blood T cell repertoires in COVID-19. Source study methods: Amplified reference gene primers provided the basis for estimating nucleated cell counts. The method was immunoSEQ multiplex PCR; TCRdb's version includes in-frame clones alone and lacks a portion of them. The DNA gave D and trimming, while V, J and clone size come from that table. The sample carries roughly 100,000 clones, roughly 87% recorded once. This TCR derives from a human donor in a cohort sampled during active COVID-19. Sequencing was performed on peripheral blood.

CDR3 nucleotide sequence: TGTGCCAGCAGCTTGGGTCGACTAGCGGGAGGCCGGGGCACAGATACGCAGTATTTT. This encodes CASSLGRLAGGRGTDTQYF. V usage is TRBV5-4 and J usage is TRBJ2-3; the match to TRBD2 covers 13 bases. The length of the CDR3 is 19 residues. Germline trimming cut 0 bases from V and 1 base from J; bases unmatched to any gene: 8. Germline V CDR1 and CDR2: SGHNT, YYREEE (reference sequence).